Sequencing of this TCR beta chain was carried out in a study of post-analysis software for immune sequencing data. Study-level information: Relapsing-remitting, secondary progressive and progressive-relapsing multiple sclerosis courses were included. General study results and limits: By F measure, strong co-clustering occurred among samples prepared in the same batch. In multiple sclerosis, normalized Chao1 diversity was significantly below that of controls. Five or six TRBV segments appeared more often in patients than in controls, and TRBV5-6, TRBV5-1 and TRBV20-1 were among these.

Incorporated into the TCR beta cDNA libraries were unique molecular identifiers, which served to reduce PCR and sequencing biases. Once about 0.85 to 10 million T cells were used, hundreds of thousands of cDNA molecules resulted. TCRdb analysed the PCR reads with MiXCR anew, one entry per CDR3 protein. The data show some 500,000 distinct CDR3 sequences, with approximately 45% seen just once and roughly 12% held by the top ten. V lost 0 bases and J 6 bases, leaving 12 bases between the germline ends. This CDR3 region has 16 residues. Germline assignment: CDR1 LGHNA and CDR2 YNFKEQ. On this clonotype itself: Its target is not known.

The V gene is TRBV4-2, the J gene TRBJ2-6, with a weak D call TRBD1 (6 bases). This receptor was identified in a girl aged 5-17 years with multiple sclerosis. The material sequenced was blood. The DNA of the CDR3 is TGTGCCAGCAGCCAAGAATTTTTGGGGGCGGCCAACGTCCTGACTTTC. Its translation: CASSQEFLGAANVLTF.